This T cell receptor beta chain originates from a study of shared clonotypes between healthy human individuals (dated by TCRdb to 2018 to 2020). Study-level background: The cohort comprised a couple of women and a few men aged 18 to 49 years. To estimate repertoire size and how much clonotype sharing occurs between individuals, the study deeply sequenced the blood TCR repertoires of several healthy adults. To increase sequencing depth and limit assay-specific biases, TCR repertoire library preparation and sequencing were carried out by different laboratories using diverse techniques. Between about 0.85 and 9.5 billion PBMCs per donor were obtained by leukapheresis.

Results the study describes overall, beyond this receptor: Sampling was restricted to blood, and TCR repertoires in tissue are likely to differ from TCR repertoires in blood. Because the study included a small number of donors, the genetic and exposure-history diversity represented was limited. Based on pairwise subsampling, the degree of clonotype sharing among donors was expected to be affected by sequencing depth.

There are 16 amino acids in the CDR3, from cysteine to phenylalanine inclusive. The DNA shown is the 48-base CDR3, in frame from base 1. The junction shows trimming of 2 bases on V and 6 bases on J, plus 19 bases between the germline ends. Taken from the germline V gene, the CDR1 and CDR2 loops are MNHNS and SASEGT. The donors were healthy, HIV-negative adults with no recently reported acute infections or vaccinations. All donors were Caucasian adults living in Nashville, Tennessee, USA. In the unsorted samples, 85 million to 100 million PBMCs were counted, and genomic DNA was extracted using the QIAamp DNA Blood Mini kit. Blood was collected by leukapheresis, and PBMCs were isolated by Ficoll-Histopaque density gradient centrifugation and then cryopreserved in liquid nitrogen vapor phase. Using the deep immunoSEQ assay, TCR CDR3 regions were amplified from genomic DNA by multiplex PCR. Extracted genomic DNA from each cell subset was distributed evenly across all wells of several immunoSEQ 96-well plates, and each plate was treated as a replicate. For unsorted PBMC, each replicate PCR was loaded with 250 to 300 ng genomic DNA, equivalent to around 30,000 T cell genomes. Genomic DNA from unsorted PBMC was sequenced over ten immunoSEQ deep assay plates. The purified libraries were quantified using a Qubit 3.0 fluorometer, sized with a Bioanalyzer 2100, and then quantified again using the KAPA Library Quantification kit. Every immunoSEQ 96-well plate was sequenced on a dedicated single-read 150-cycle Illumina NextSeq 550 flow cell. Per the original workflow: The immunoSEQ output contained only junctional sequences without quality scores, so filtering could not match that applied to full-length reads. Sequences were annotated with PyIR, a Python wrapper for IgBLAST v1.9, and V/J genes and CDR3 were assigned using IMGT germline references. Reads were filtered out if the reads had weak V/J assignments (E-value above 1e-6), no CDR3, stop codons, out-of-frame junctions, or ambiguous translated residues. V3J clonotypes were defined as sequences sharing an identical inferred V gene, J gene, and CDR3 amino acid sequence. Percentage overlap between repertoires was calculated by dividing the number of shared unique clonotypes by the size of the smaller repertoire. RTK rarefaction, the Chao1 estimator, and Recon v2.1 estimates of unobserved clonotypes were used to assess repertoire richness. Drawn from immuneACCESS, this table holds only the in-frame rearrangements with V and J called that TCRdb kept. Clones are partly lost; checked studies trace under half to an unresolved V gene and leave the rest unexplained. V, J and clone size were drawn from that table, and D and trimming were deduced from the DNA. This sample gives about half a million clones in total; over 70% of them show up just once. The top ten constitute 12% of the sample.

This clone was picked up one time. It has no known antigen specificity. No much larger clonotype is one base removed from it; base qualities were not supplied. The specimen sequenced was PBMCs. This receptor was obtained from a woman in her 40s in good health. Some clones in this sample may be carry-over from other donors' samples. This chain is built from TRBV6-1 and TRBJ1-1; perhaps TRBD1 is the D gene, with 5 bases matching. The CDR3 protein sequence reads: CASSESHNPGYAEAFF. The sequenced DNA is TGTGCCAGCAGTGAATCCCATAATCCAGGGTACGCTGAAGCTTTCTTT.